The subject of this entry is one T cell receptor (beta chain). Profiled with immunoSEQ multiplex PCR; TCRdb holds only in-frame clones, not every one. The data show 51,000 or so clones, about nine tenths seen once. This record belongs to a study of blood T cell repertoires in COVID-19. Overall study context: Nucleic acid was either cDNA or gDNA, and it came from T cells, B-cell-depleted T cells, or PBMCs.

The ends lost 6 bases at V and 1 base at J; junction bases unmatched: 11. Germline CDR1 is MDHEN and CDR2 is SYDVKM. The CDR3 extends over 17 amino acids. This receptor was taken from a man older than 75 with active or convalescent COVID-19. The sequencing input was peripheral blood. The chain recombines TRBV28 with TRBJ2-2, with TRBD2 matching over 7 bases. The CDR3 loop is CASRTILASLNTGELFF. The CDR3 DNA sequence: TGTGCCAGCAGGACCATACTAGCGTCGTTGAACACCGGGGAGCTGTTTTTT.